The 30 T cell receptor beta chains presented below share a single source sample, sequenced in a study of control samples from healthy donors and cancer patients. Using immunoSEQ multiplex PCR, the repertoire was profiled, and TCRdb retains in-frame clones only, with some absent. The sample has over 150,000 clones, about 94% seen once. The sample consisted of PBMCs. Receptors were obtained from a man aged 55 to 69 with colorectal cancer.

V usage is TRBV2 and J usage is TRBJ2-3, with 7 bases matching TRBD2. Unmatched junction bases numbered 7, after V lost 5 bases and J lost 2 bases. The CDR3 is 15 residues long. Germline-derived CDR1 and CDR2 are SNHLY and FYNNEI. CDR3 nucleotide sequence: TGTGCCAGCAGTCGATTAGCGGGCCTCACAGATACGCAGTATTTT. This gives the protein CASSRLAGLTDTQYF.

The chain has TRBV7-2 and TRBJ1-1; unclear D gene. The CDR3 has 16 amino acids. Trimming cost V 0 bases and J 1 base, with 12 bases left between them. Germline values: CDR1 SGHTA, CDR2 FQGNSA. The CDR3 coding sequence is TGTGCCAGCAGCTTAGCTACATATCCCCCGAACACTGAAGCTTTCTTT. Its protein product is CASSLATYPPNTEAFF.

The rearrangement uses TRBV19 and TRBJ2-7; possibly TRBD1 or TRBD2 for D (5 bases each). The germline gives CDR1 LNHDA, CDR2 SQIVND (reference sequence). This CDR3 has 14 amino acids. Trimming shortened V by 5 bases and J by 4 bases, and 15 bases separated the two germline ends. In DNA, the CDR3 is TGTGCCAGTAGTGGGGACGGGCTTGTTTACGAGCAGTACTTC. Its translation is CASSGDGLVYEQYF.

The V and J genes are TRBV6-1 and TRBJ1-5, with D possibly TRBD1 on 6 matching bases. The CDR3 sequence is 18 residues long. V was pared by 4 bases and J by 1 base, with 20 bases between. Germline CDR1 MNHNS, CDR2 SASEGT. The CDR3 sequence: CASSGQGMSGVSNQPQHF. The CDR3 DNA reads TGTGCCAGCAGTGGGCAGGGGATGAGTGGAGTGAGCAATCAGCCCCAGCATTTT.

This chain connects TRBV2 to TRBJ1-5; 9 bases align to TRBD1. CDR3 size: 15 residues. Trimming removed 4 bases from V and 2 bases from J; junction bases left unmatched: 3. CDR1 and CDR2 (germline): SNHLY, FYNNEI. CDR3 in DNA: TGTGCCAGCAGTGCTCGGACAGGGGGCAATCAGCCCCAGCATTTT. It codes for CASSARTGGNQPQHF.

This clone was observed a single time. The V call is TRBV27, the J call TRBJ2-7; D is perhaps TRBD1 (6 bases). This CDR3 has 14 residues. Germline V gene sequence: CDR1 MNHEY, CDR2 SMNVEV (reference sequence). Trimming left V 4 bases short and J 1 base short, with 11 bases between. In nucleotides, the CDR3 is TGTGCCAGCAGTTGGACAGCACAATCCTACGAGCAGTACTTC. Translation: CASSWTAQSYEQYF.

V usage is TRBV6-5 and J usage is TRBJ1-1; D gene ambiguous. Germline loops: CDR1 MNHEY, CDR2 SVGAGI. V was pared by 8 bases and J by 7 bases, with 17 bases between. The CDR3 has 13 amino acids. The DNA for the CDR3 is TGTGCCAGCCTCGGGCGGTCCCCCGGTGAAGCTTTCTTT. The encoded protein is CASLGRSPGEAFF.

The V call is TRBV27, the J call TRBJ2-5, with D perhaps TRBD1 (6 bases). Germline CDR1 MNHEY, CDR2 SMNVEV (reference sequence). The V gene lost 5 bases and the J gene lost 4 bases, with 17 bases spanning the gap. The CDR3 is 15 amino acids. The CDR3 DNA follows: TGTGCCAGCAGTCCTACAGGGTATGTTCGAGAGACCCAGTACTTC. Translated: CASSPTGYVRETQYF.

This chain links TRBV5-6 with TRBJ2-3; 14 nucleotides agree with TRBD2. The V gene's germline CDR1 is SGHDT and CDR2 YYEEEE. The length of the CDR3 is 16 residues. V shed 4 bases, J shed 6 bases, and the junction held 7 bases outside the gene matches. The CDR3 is CASSPGLAGEGDTQYF. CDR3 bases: TGTGCCAGCAGCCCGGGACTAGCGGGGGAGGGGGATACGCAGTATTTT. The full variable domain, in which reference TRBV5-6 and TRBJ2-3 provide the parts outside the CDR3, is DAGVTQSPTHLIKTRGQQVTLRCSPKSGHDTVSWYQQALGQGPQFIFQYYEEEERQRGNFPDRFSGHQFPNYSSELNVNALLLGDSALYLCASSPGLAGEGDTQYFGPGTRLTVL.

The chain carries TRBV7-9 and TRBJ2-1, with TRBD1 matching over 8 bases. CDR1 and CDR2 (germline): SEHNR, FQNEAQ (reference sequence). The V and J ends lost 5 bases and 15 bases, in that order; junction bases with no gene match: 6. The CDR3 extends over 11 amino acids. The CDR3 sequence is CASSRGQGPFF. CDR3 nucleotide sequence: TGTGCCAGCAGCCGAGGACAGGGTCCGTTCTTC.

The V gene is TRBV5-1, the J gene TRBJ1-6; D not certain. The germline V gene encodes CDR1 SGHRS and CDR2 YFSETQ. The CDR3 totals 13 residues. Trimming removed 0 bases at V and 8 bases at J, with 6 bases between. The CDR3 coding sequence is TGCGCCAGCAGCTTGGGGAATGATTCACCCCTCCACTTT. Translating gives CASSLGNDSPLHF.

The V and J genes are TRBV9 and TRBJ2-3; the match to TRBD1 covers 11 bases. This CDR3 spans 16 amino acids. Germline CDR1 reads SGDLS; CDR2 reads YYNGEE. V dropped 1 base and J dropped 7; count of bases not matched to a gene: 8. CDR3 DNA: TGTGCCAGCAGCGTAAGAGGGACAGGGGGAGATAATACGCAGTATTTT. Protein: CASSVRGTGGDNTQYF.

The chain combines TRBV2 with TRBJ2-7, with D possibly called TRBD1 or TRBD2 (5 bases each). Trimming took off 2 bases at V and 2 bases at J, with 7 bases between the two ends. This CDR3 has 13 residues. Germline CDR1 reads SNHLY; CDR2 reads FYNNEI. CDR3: CASSELGAYEQYF. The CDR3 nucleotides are TGTGCCAGCAGTGAATTGGGGGCCTACGAGCAGTACTTC. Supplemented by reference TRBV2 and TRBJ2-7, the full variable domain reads EPEVTQTPSHQVTQMGQEVILRCVPISNHLYFYWYRQILGQKVEFLVSFYNNEISEKSEIFDDQFSVERPDGSNFTLKIRSTKLEDSAMYFCASSELGAYEQYFGPGTRLTVT.

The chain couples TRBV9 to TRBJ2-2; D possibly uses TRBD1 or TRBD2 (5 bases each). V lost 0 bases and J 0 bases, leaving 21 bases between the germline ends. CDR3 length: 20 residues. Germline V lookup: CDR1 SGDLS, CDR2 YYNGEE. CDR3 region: CASSVGIGVGDPTNTGELFF. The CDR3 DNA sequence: TGTGCCAGCAGCGTAGGGATAGGTGTGGGGGACCCGACGAACACCGGGGAGCTGTTTTTT.

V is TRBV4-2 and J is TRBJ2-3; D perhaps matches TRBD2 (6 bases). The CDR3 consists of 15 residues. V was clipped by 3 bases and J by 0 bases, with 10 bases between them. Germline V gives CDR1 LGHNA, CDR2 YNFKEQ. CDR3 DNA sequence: TGTGCCAGCAGCCATACGGGACTCAGCACAGATACGCAGTATTTT. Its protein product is CASSHTGLSTDTQYF.

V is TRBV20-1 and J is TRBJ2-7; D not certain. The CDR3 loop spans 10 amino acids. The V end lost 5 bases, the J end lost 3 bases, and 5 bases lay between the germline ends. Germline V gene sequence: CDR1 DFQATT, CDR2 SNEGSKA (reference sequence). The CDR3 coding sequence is TGCAGTGCTGGAAGCTACGAGCAGTACTTC. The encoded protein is CSAGSYEQYF.

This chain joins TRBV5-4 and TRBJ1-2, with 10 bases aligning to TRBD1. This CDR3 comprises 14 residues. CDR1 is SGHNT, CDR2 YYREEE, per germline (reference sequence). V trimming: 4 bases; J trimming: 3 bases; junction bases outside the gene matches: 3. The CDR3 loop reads CASSPTGGDYGYTF. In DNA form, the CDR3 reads TGTGCCAGCAGCCCGACAGGGGGCGACTATGGCTACACCTTC.

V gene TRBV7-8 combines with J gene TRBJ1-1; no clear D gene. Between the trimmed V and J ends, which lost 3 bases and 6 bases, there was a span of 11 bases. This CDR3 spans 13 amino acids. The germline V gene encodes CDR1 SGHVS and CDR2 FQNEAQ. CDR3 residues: CASSFWESSEAFF. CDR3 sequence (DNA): TGTGCCAGCAGCTTTTGGGAATCCTCTGAAGCTTTCTTT.

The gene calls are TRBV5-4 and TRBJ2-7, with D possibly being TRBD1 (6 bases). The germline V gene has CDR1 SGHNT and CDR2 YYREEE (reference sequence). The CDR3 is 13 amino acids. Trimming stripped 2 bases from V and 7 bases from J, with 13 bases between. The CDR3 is CASSFLQGGEQYF. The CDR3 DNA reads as TGTGCCAGCAGCTTTCTACAGGGTGGGGAGCAGTACTTC.

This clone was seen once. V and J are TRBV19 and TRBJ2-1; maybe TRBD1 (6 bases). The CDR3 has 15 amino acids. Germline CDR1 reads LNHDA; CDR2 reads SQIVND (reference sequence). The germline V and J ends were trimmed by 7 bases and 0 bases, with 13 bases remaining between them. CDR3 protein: CASISRGGSYNEQFF. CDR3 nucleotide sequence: TGTGCCAGTATCTCGCGAGGGGGCTCCTACAATGAGCAGTTCTTC.

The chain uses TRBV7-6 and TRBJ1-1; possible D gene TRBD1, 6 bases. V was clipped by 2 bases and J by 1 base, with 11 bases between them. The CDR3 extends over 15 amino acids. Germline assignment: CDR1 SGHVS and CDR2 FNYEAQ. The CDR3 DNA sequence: TGTGCCAGCAGCTTAATGGCAGGGGAGAACACTGAAGCTTTCTTT. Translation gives CASSLMAGENTEAFF.

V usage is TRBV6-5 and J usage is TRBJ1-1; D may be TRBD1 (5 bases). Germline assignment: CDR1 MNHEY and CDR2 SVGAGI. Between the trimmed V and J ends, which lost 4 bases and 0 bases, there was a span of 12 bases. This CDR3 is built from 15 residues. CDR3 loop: CASSSRQTLNTEAFF. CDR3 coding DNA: TGTGCCAGCAGTTCACGACAGACATTGAACACTGAAGCTTTCTTT.

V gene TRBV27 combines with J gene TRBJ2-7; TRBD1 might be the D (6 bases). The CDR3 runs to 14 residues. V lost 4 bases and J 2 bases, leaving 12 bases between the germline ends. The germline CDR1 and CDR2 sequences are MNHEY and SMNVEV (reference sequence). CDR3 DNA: TGTGCCAGCAGTTATCAGGGGTTCCCCTACGAGCAGTACTTC. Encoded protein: CASSYQGFPYEQYF.

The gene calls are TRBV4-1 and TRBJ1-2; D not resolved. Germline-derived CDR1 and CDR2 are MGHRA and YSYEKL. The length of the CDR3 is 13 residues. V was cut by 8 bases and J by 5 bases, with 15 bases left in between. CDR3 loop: CASGEVSNYGYTF. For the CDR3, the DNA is TGCGCCAGCGGTGAGGTCAGCAATTATGGCTACACCTTC.

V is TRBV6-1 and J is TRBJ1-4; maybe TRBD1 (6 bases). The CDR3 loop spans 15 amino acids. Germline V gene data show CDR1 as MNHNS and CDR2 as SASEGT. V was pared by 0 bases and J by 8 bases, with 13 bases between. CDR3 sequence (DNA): TGTGCCAGCAGTGAAGCGGGCAGGGGAGCCGAAAAACTGTTTTTT. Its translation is CASSEAGRGAEKLFF.

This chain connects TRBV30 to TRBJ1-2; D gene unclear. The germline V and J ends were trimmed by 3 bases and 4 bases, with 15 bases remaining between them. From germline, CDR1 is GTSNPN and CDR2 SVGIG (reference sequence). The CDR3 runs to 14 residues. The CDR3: CAWRGVTGSYGYTF. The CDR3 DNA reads TGTGCCTGGAGGGGAGTAACCGGGAGCTATGGCTACACCTTC.

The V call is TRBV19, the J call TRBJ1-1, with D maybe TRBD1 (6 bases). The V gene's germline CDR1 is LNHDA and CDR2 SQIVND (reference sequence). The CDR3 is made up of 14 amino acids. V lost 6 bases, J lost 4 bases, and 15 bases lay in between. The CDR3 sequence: CASRRNRAATEAFF. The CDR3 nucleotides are TGTGCCAGTAGGCGTAACAGGGCGGCCACTGAAGCTTTCTTT.

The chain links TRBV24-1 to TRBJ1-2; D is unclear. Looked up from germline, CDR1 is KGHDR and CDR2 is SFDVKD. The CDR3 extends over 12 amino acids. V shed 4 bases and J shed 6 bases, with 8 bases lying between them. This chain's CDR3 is CATSDPVDGYTF. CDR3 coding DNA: TGTGCCACCAGTGACCCCGTAGATGGCTACACCTTC.

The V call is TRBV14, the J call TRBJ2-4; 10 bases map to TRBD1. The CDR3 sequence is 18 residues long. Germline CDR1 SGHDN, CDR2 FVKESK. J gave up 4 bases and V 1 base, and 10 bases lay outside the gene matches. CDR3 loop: CASSQVGTGVREKNIQYF. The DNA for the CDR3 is TGTGCCAGCAGCCAAGTTGGGACAGGGGTCCGGGAGAAAAACATTCAGTACTTC. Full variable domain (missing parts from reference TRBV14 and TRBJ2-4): EAGVTQFPSHSVIEKGQTVTLRCDPISGHDNLYWYRRVMGKEIKFLLHFVKESKQDESGMPNNRFLAERTGGTYSTLKVQPAELEDSGVYFCASSQVGTGVREKNIQYFGAGTRLSVL.

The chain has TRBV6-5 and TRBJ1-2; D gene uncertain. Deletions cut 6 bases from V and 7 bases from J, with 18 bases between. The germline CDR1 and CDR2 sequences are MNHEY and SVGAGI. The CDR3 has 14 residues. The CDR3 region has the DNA TGTGCCAGCAGCTTCTCATGGGCGGACGCTGGCTACACCTTC. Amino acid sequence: CASSFSWADAGYTF.